This TCR beta chain was found in a study of blood T cells in healthy people across ages. A note on this clonotype: Its antigen remains unidentified.

The germline V gene has CDR1 LNHNV and CDR2 YYDKDF (reference sequence). The CDR3 spans 15 residues. Trimming cost V 5 bases and J 4 bases, with 17 bases left between them. Alongside a J-beta primer mix, a sample-barcoded 5' primer served in a second PCR lasting roughly 7 to 11 cycles. TCRdb itself ran the 5' RACE reads through MiXCR, one entry per CDR3 protein. The sample lists 1.5 million to 2 million distinct CDR3 sequences; roughly 43% were seen once. Findings and limits, study-wide: The donors' CMV status was not determined, possibly confounding changes in expanded clonotypes. Unsorted PBMCs blocked a conclusive comparison of naive and antigen-experienced cells.

The TCR was taken from a human donor in good health. Sequences were obtained from blood. J is TRBJ1-2 and V is TRBV15, with D tentatively TRBD1 (6 bases). The CDR3 sequence: CATSPEGGRSYGYTF. As DNA, the CDR3 is TGTGCCACCAGCCCTGAGGGGGGGCGAAGCTATGGCTACACCTTC.